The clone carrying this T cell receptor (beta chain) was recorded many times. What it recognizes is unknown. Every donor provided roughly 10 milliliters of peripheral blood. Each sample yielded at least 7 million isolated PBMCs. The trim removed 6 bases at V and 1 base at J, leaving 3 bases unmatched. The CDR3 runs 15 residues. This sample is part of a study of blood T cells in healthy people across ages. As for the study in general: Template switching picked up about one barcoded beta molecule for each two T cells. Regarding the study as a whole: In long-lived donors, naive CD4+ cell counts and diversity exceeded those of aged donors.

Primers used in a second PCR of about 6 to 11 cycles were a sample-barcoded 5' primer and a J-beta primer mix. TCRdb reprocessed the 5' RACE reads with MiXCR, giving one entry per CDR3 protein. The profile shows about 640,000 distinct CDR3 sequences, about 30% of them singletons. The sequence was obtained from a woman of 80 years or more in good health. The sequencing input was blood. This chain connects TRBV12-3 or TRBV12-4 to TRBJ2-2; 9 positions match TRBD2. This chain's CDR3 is CASRPSGENTGELFF. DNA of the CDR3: TGTGCCAGCAGACCTAGCGGGGAGAACACCGGGGAGCTGTTTTTT.